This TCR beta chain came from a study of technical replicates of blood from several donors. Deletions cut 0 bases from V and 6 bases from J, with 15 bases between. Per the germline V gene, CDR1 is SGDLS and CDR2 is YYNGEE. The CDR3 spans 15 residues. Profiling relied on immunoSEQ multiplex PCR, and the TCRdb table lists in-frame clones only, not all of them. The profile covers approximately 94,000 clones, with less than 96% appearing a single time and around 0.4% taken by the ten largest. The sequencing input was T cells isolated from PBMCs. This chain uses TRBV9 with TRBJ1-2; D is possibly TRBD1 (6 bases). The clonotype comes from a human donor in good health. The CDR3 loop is CASSVERGIRNGYTF. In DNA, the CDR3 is TGTGCCAGCAGCGTAGAAAGGGGGATACGGAATGGCTACACCTTC.